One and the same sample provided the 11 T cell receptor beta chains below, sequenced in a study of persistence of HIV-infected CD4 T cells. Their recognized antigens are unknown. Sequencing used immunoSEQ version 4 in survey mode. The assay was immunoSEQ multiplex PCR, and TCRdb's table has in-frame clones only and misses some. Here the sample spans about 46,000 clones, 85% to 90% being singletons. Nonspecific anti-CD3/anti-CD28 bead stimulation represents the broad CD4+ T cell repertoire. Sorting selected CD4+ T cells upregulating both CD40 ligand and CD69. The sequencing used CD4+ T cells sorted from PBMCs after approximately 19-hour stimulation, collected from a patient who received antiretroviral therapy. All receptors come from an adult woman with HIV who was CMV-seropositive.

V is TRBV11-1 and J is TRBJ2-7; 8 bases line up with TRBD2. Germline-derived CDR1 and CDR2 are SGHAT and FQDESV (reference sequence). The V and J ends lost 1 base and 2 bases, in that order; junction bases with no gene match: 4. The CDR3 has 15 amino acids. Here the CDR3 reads CASSLGSGGTYEQYF. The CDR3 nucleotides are TGTGCCAGCAGCTTAGGCAGCGGGGGTACCTACGAGCAGTACTTC. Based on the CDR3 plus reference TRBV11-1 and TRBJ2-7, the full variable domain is EAEVAQSPRYKITEKSQAVAFWCDPISGHATLYWYRQILGQGPELLVQFQDESVVDDSQLPKDRFSAERLKGVDSTLKIQPAELGDSAMYLCASSLGSGGTYEQYFGPGTRLTVT.

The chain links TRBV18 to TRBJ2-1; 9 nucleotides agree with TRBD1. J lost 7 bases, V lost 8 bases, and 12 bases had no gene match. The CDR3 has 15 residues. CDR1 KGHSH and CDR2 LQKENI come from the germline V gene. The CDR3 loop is CASDMLGTGNNEQFF. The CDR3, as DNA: TGTGCCAGCGACATGCTCGGGACAGGGAATAATGAGCAGTTCTTC.

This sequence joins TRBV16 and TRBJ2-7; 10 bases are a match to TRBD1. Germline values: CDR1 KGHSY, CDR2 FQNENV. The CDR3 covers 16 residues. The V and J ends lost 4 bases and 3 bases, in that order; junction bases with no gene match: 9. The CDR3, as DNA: TGTGCCAGCAGCCCCGGGACAGGGGCATTGTACTACGAGCAGTACTTC. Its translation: CASSPGTGALYYEQYF.

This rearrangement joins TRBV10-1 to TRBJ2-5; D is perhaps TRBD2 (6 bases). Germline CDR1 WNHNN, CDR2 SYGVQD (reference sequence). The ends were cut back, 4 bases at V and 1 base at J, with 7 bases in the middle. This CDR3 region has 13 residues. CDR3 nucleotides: TGCGCCAGCAGTGTGGGACTCCAAGAGACCCAGTACTTC. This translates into CASSVGLQETQYF.

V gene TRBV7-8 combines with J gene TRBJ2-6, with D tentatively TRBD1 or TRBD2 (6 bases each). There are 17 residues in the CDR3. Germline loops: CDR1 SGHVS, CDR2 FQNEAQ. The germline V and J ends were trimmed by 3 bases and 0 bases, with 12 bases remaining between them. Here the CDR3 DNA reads TGTGCCAGCAGCTTCACACAGGGACTCTCTGGGGCCAACGTCCTGACTTTC. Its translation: CASSFTQGLSGANVLTF.

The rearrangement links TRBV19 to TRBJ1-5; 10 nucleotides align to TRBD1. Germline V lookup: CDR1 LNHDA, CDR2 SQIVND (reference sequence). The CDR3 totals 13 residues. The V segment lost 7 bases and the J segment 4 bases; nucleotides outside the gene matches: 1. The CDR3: CASMDRGNQPQHF. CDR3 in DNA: TGTGCCAGTATGGACAGGGGGAATCAGCCCCAGCATTTT.

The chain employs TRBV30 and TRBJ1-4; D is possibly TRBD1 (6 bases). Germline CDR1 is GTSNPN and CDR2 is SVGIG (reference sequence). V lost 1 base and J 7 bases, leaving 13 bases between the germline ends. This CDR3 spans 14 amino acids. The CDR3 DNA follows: TGTGCCTGGAGTGCTCAGGGGTGGGGTGAAAAACTGTTTTTT. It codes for CAWSAQGWGEKLFF. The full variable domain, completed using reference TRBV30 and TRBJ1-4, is SQTIHQWPATLVQPVGSPLSLECTVEGTSNPNLYWYRQAAGRGLQLLFYSVGIGQISSEVPQNLSASRPQDRQFILSSKKLLLSDSGFYLCAWSAQGWGEKLFFGSGTQLSVL.

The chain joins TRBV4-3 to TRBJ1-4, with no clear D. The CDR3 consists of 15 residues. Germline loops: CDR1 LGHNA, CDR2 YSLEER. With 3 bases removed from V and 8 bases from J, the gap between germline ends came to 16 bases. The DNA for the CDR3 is TGCGCCAGCAGCCAGAATTATGGACCTTCGGAAAAACTGTTTTTT. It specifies CASSQNYGPSEKLFF.

The DNA of the CDR3 is TGTGCCACCAGTGATTCAACGGATAATTCACCCCTCCACTTT. It codes for CATSDSTDNSPLHF. This sequence joins TRBV24-1 and TRBJ1-6; D not resolved. The CDR3 loop spans 14 amino acids. The V gene's germline CDR1 is KGHDR and CDR2 SFDVKD. V lost 2 bases to trimming and J lost 5 bases, with 6 bases between them.

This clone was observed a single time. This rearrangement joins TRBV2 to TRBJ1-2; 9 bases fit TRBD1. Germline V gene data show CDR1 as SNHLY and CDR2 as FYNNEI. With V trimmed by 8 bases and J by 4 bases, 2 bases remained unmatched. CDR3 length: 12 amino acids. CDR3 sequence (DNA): TGTGCCAGCCAGGACAGGGGCTATGGCTACACCTTC. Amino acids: CASQDRGYGYTF.

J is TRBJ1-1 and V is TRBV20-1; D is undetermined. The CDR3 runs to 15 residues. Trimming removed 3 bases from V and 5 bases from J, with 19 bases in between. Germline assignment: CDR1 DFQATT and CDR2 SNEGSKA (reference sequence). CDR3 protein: CSASTPGPLKTEAFF. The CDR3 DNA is TGCAGTGCTAGTACTCCGGGCCCTCTCAAAACTGAAGCTTTCTTT.